This entry describes one TCR beta chain. These data come from a study of T cell changes during pregnancy in multiple sclerosis. Between the trimmed V and J ends, which lost 11 bases and 10 bases, there was a span of 17 bases. Per germline, CDR1 MDHEN and CDR2 SYDVKM. This CDR3 spans 11 amino acids. Using immunoSEQ multiplex PCR, the repertoire was profiled, and TCRdb retains in-frame clones only, with some absent. The sample gives 60,000 to 90,000 clones, 93% of which show up once; just over 2.5% is in the top ten. The receptor comes from a female donor in good health, enrolled as a control in a pregnancy study. The chain employs TRBV28 and TRBJ1-1; tentatively, D is TRBD1 (5 bases). Sequencing was performed on peripheral blood, taken after pregnancy. The CDR3 loop is CASKRGPSAFF. Written as DNA, the CDR3 is TGTGCCTCTAAGCGGGGACCTTCAGCTTTCTTT.